The rows below give T cell receptor beta chains drawn from one sample of a study of PD-L1 blockade in urothelial cancer. Sequencing was performed with immunoSEQ multiplex PCR; in TCRdb, only in-frame clones are kept and a portion is missing. The sample lists just over 50,000 clones, roughly 77% occurring once. Material: PBMCs, obtained around atezolizumab (anti-PD-L1) treatment. Source of these receptors: a man aged 70 or older with urothelial cancer. CDR3s include the opening cysteine and the closing phenylalanine or tryptophan. D genes are given only for firm matches. Only some rows state a clone size, as once, few, many or a class for expanded clones.

TRBD2	TRBJ2-7	TRBV9	.	CASSPSSGRSGEQYF	TGTGCCAGCAGCCCTTCTAGCGGGAGGTCTGGCGAGCAGTACTTC
.	TRBJ1-6	TRBV7-9	many	CASSLGTITSPLHF	TGTGCCAGCAGCTTAGGAACTATAACTTCACCCCTCCACTTT
TRBD1	TRBJ1-4	TRBV4-3	.	CASSQTGGWGNEKLFF	TGCGCCAGCAGCCAAACAGGGGGTTGGGGGAATGAAAAACTGTTTTTT
.	TRBJ1-3	TRBV19	.	CASSMRGGGKGNTIYF	TGTGCCAGTAGTATGCGCGGCGGGGGTAAGGGAAACACCATATATTTT
TRBD1	TRBJ1-3	TRBV7-9	.	CASSLWTGAGNTIYF	TGTGCCAGCAGCTTATGGACAGGGGCTGGAAACACCATATATTTT
TRBD1	TRBJ1-2	TRBV5-6	few	CASSLPGTGNNYGYTF	TGTGCCAGCAGCTTGCCCGGGACAGGGAATAACTATGGCTACACCTTC
TRBD1	TRBJ1-4	TRBV5-1	.	CASSLAGTAKEKLFF	TGCGCCAGCAGCTTGGCAGGGACAGCCAAGGAAAAACTGTTTTTT
TRBD2	TRBJ2-7	TRBV27	.	CASSPGGAHYEQYF	TGTGCCAGCAGTCCGGGGGGGGCGCACTACGAGCAGTACTTC
TRBD2	TRBJ2-7	TRBV5-5	.	CASSLSREGYEQYF	TGTGCCAGCAGCTTGTCGCGGGAGGGCTACGAGCAGTACTTC
TRBD1	TRBJ1-5	TRBV7-9	few	CASSPGTGLYQPQHF	TGTGCCAGCAGCCCGGGGACAGGGCTTTATCAGCCCCAGCATTTT
.	TRBJ2-5	TRBV7-8	.	CASSLFAGQDKTQYF	TGTGCCAGCAGCTTATTCGCGGGGCAAGATAAGACCCAGTACTTC
TRBD1	TRBJ2-5	TRBV5-1	.	CASSSGQGLSSQETQYF	TGCGCCAGCAGCTCGGGACAGGGGTTAAGCTCTCAAGAGACCCAGTACTTC
TRBD1	TRBJ2-5	TRBV13	.	CASSSWTGTGVETQYF	TGTGCCAGCAGCTCATGGACAGGGACTGGGGTAGAGACCCAGTACTTC
TRBD1	TRBJ2-2	TRBV5-1	.	CASRTGGLIGPGELFF	TGCGCCAGCCGGACAGGGGGCCTCATCGGCCCCGGGGAGCTGTTTTTT
.	TRBJ1-5	TRBV5-1	.	CASSTGTPNQPQHF	TGCGCCAGCAGCACCGGGACACCGAATCAGCCCCAGCATTTT
TRBD1	TRBJ1-1	TRBV7-9	few	CASSSTGMNTEAFF	TGTGCCAGCAGCTCGACAGGGATGAACACTGAAGCTTTCTTT
.	TRBJ2-1	TRBV11-3	.	CASSLRPQGNEQFF	TGTGCCAGCAGCTTACGTCCCCAGGGGAATGAGCAGTTCTTC
.	TRBJ1-5	TRBV11-2	.	CASSPGARDDQPQHF	TGTGCCAGCAGCCCAGGGGCTCGAGACGATCAGCCTCAGCATTTT
.	TRBJ1-2	TRBV6-1	.	CAISGAVGYGYTF	TGTGCCATCAGTGGGGCTGTTGGCTATGGCTACACCTTC
TRBD2	TRBJ2-7	TRBV28	.	CASRPTGTSGTYEQYF	TGTGCCAGCAGACCAACCGGGACTAGCGGCACTTACGAGCAGTACTTC
.	TRBJ1-3	TRBV4-3	.	CASSQFRRGQGGNTIYF	TGCGCCAGCAGCCAATTTAGGCGGGGGCAAGGTGGAAACACCATATATTTT
TRBD2	TRBJ2-7	TRBV5-4	.	CASSPETSGPYEQYF	TGTGCCAGCAGCCCGGAGACTAGCGGTCCCTACGAGCAGTACTTC
TRBD2	TRBJ2-1	TRBV27	.	CASSLELAGYNEQFF	TGTGCCAGCAGTTTAGAACTAGCGGGGTACAATGAGCAGTTCTTC
.	TRBJ2-6	TRBV11-3	.	CASSPQVPSSGANVLTF	TGTGCCAGCAGCCCACAGGTCCCGAGCTCTGGGGCCAACGTCCTGACTTTC
.	TRBJ2-6	TRBV19	.	CASTIQGLGANVLTF	TGTGCCAGTACAATTCAGGGTCTCGGGGCCAACGTCCTGACTTTC